These 30 T cell receptor beta chains originate from one sample sequenced in a study of T cells in Graves' hyperthyroidism and ophthalmopathy. Amplified regions were TCR beta CDR3 sequences from RNA transcripts. HTBI primers were the set used in a first-round RT-PCR of the TCR CDR3. TCRdb passed the multiplex PCR reads through MiXCR, listing each CDR3 protein once. This table holds approximately 710,000 distinct CDR3 sequences, 15% to 20% found once. Source material: blood. The receptors derive from a middle-aged man with Graves' hyperthyroidism.

The V and J genes are TRBV15 and TRBJ1-2; a possible D gene is TRBD1 (5 bases). CDR1 is LNHNV, CDR2 YYDKDF, per germline (reference sequence). V dropped 1 base and J dropped 4 bases, with 10 bases sitting between them. The CDR3 is made up of 14 amino acids. CDR3 nucleotide sequence: TGTGCCACCAGCAGAGTGGGGGGGAGCTATGGCTACACCTTC. Protein product: CATSRVGGSYGYTF.

This clonotype was observed many times. Its ends do not fully match the called genes, so a read error is possible. This chain joins TRBV12-3 or TRBV12-4 and TRBJ2-1, with a possible D match to TRBD2 (7 bases). This CDR3 contains 14 residues. The CDR3 here is CASSLGGPNNEQFF. The CDR3 nucleotides read TGTGCCAGCAGTTTGGGGGGGCCAAACAATGAACAGTTCTTC.

In nucleotides, the CDR3 is TGTGCCAGCAGCCCGGGGCTAGCGGGAGGCTTACGACACAATGAGCAGTTCTTC. Translation gives CASSPGLAGGLRHNEQFF. This chain uses TRBV7-3 with TRBJ2-1, with 11 bases identical to TRBD2. V dropped 5 bases and J dropped 5; count of bases not matched to a gene: 14. The CDR3 length is 18 residues. Germline CDR1 reads SGHTA; CDR2 reads FQGTGA.

The CDR3 is CATSDDRHEQYF. The CDR3 coding sequence is TGTGCCACCAGTGATGACAGACATGAGCAGTACTTC. This chain joins TRBV24-1 and TRBJ2-7, with a possible D match to TRBD1 (5 bases). Germline loops: CDR1 KGHDR, CDR2 SFDVKD. Trimming removed 3 bases at V and 7 bases at J, with 9 bases between. The CDR3 extends over 12 amino acids.

This clonotype was observed many times. The J gene is TRBJ2-1, the V gene TRBV20-1; 8 nucleotides agree with TRBD2. Germline trimming cut 3 bases from V and 5 bases from J; bases unmatched to any gene: 9. Looked up from germline, CDR1 is DFQATT and CDR2 is SNEGSKA (reference sequence). CDR3 size: 15 residues. Here the CDR3 DNA reads TGCAGTGCTAGTCCGAGACTAGCGTACCACAATGAGCAGTTCTTC. Translating it yields CSASPRLAYHNEQFF.

This clonotype was counted many times. The genes are TRBV11-1 and TRBJ2-1; 7 bases align to TRBD2. With V trimmed by 1 base and J by 7 bases, 10 bases remained unmatched. The CDR3 runs to 16 residues. CDR1 is SGHAT, CDR2 FQDESV, per germline (reference sequence). The CDR3 loop is CASSLGAGGRRNEQFF. DNA for the CDR3: TGTGCCAGCAGCTTAGGTGCTGGCGGGAGACGTAATGAGCAGTTCTTC.

This clonotype occurred a few times. V gene TRBV28 combines with J gene TRBJ2-7; D is possibly TRBD1 (6 bases). CDR1 is MDHEN, CDR2 SYDVKM, per germline. The V end was cut by 3 bases, the J end by 2 bases, with 11 bases between. CDR3 length: 14 residues. The CDR3 DNA sequence: TGTGCCAGCAGTTTCAGGGGTCCGGCCTACGAGCAGTACTTC. Amino acid sequence: CASSFRGPAYEQYF.

This clonotype showed up just a few times. This rearrangement joins TRBV15 to TRBJ2-1; no definite D call. Per the germline V gene, CDR1 is LNHNV and CDR2 is YYDKDF (reference sequence). This CDR3 spans 16 amino acids. Trimming took off 1 base at V and 0 bases at J, with 10 bases between the two ends. CDR3 loop: CATSRGESYSYNEQFF. For the CDR3, the DNA is TGTGCCACCAGCAGAGGAGAAAGTTACTCCTACAATGAGCAGTTCTTC.

The table lists this clonotype with many counts. The rearrangement links TRBV9 to TRBJ2-5, with 8 bases fitting TRBD2. The CDR3 length is 15 residues. Per germline, CDR1 SGDLS and CDR2 YYNGEE. V was pared by 3 bases and J by 4 bases, with 8 bases of the junction left unmatched. CDR3 sequence reads: CASSGLLAEPETQYF. CDR3 sequence (DNA): TGTGCCAGCAGCGGTTTACTAGCGGAGCCAGAGACCCAGTACTTC. Drawing the rest from reference TRBV9 and TRBJ2-5, the complete variable domain is DSGVTQTPKHLITATGQRVTLRCSPRSGDLSVYWYQQSLDQGLQFLIQYYNGEERAKGNILERFSAQQFPDLHSELNLSSLELGDSALYFCASSGLLAEPETQYFGPGTRLLVL.

This clonotype was seen many times. CDR3 amino acids: CASSGDQGKVGTEAFF. CDR3 DNA: TGTGCCAGCAGTGGTGATCAGGGGAAGGTAGGCACTGAAGCTTTCTTT. The chain joins TRBV2 to TRBJ1-1; D possibly corresponds to TRBD1 (6 bases). Deletions cut 4 bases from V and 4 bases from J, with 19 bases between. Germline CDR1 reads SNHLY; CDR2 reads FYNNEI. This CDR3 is built from 16 residues.

This clonotype was seen repeatedly, ten times or more. For the CDR3, the DNA is TGTGCCAGCAGTGCGGACAGGAATCAGCCCCAGCATTTT. Translating gives CASSADRNQPQHF. The V gene is TRBV12-3 or TRBV12-4, the J gene TRBJ1-5; TRBD1 matches 7 bases. The ends lost 5 bases at V and 4 bases at J; junction bases unmatched: 2. The CDR3 covers 13 residues.

In this sample, this clonotype turned up many times. V and J are TRBV11-2 and TRBJ1-4, with D possibly being TRBD1 (6 bases). The ends were cut back, 1 base at V and 8 bases at J, with 17 bases in the middle. Per germline, CDR1 SGHAT and CDR2 FQNNGV. CDR3 length: 16 residues. In DNA form, the CDR3 reads TGTGCCAGCAGCTTAGGGGGTGGGGGCCGAGGAGAAAAACTGTTTTTT. This encodes CASSLGGGGRGEKLFF.

V is TRBV6-5 and J is TRBJ1-1; unclear D gene. CDR1 and CDR2 (germline): MNHEY, SVGAGI. This CDR3 has 16 residues. V lost 0 bases and J 3 bases, leaving 14 bases between the germline ends. CDR3 sequence reads: CASSYSTFTRHTEAFF. The CDR3 nucleotides are TGTGCCAGCAGTTACTCAACATTTACACGCCACACTGAAGCTTTCTTT.

This clonotype has ten or more counts. The chain carries TRBV6-5 and TRBJ2-7, with no clear D. The germline V gene encodes CDR1 MNHEY and CDR2 SVGAGI. The V end was cut by 0 bases, the J end by 0 bases, with 6 bases between. The CDR3 contains 14 residues. CDR3 coding DNA: TGTGCCAGCAGTTACTCTCTAGGCTCCTACGAGCAGTACTTC. Translated, it gives CASSYSLGSYEQYF.

J is TRBJ2-2 and V is TRBV7-9, with 8 bases lining up with TRBD2. The germline CDR1 and CDR2 sequences are SEHNR and FQNEAQ (reference sequence). The CDR3 totals 16 residues. V gave up 5 bases and J gave up 7 bases; unmatched junction bases: 12. In DNA form, the CDR3 reads TGTGCCAGCAGCCGTTCCGGGACTAGAGGGATCGGGGAGCTGTTTTTT. Translated: CASSRSGTRGIGELFF.

The genes are TRBV3-1 and TRBJ1-1; the match to TRBD1 covers 9 bases. From germline, CDR1 is LGHDT and CDR2 YNNKEL (reference sequence). The V segment lost 4 bases and the J segment 3 bases; nucleotides outside the gene matches: 6. CDR3 length: 15 residues. CDR3 sequence: CASSLWGQGDTEAFF. The CDR3 DNA sequence: TGTGCCAGCAGCCTCTGGGGACAGGGAGACACTGAAGCTTTCTTT.

The CDR3 nucleotides read TGTGCCAGCACCGGGACAGCAACTATGAGCAATCAGCCCCAGCATTTT. It encodes CASTGTATMSNQPQHF. J is TRBJ1-5 and V is TRBV6-1; 7 bases are shared with TRBD1. CDR1 is MNHNS and CDR2 is SASEGT in the germline V gene. V shed 7 bases, J shed 1 base, and the junction held 10 bases outside the gene matches. The CDR3 is 16 residues long.

This clonotype was seen more than once but under ten times. The V gene is TRBV4-1, the J gene TRBJ1-2; 8 bases line up with TRBD1. Germline trimming cut 2 bases from V and 2 bases from J; bases unmatched to any gene: 4. CDR3 size: 15 residues. CDR1 MGHRA and CDR2 YSYEKL come from the germline V gene. CDR3 in DNA: TGCGCCAGCAGCCAACCGCAGGGGGCGAACTATGGCTACACCTTC. Residues: CASSQPQGANYGYTF.

The chain joins TRBV27 to TRBJ2-3; the match to TRBD2 covers 13 bases. V gave up 6 bases and J gave up 5 bases; unmatched junction bases: 8. From germline, CDR1 is MNHEY and CDR2 SMNVEV (reference sequence). The CDR3 has 16 amino acids. The CDR3 region is CASSQTSGRMVDTQYF. Here the CDR3 DNA reads TGTGCCAGCAGCCAGACTAGCGGGAGGATGGTAGATACGCAGTATTTT.

About this clonotype itself: An end of the junction differs from the germline gene, which may be a read error. V and J are TRBV6-2 or TRBV6-3 and TRBJ2-1; 10 bases align to TRBD2. CDR1 MNHEY and CDR2 SVGEGT come from the germline V gene. The CDR3 loop spans 16 amino acids. The CDR3 sequence: CASSYSWLAGAQEQLF. DNA of the CDR3: TGTGCCAGCAGTTACTCGTGGCTAGCGGGAGCTCAGGAGCAGCTCTTC.

This clonotype was counted ten times or more. The chain employs TRBV28 and TRBJ1-4; no firm D call. Trimming pared 5 bases from V and 5 bases from J, leaving 15 bases between. The CDR3 contains 15 residues. CDR1 and CDR2 from the germline V gene are MDHEN and SYDVKM. In nucleotides, the CDR3 is TGTGCCAGCAGTCCGGGAGTGATGACAAATGAAAAACTGTTTTTT. Translated, it gives CASSPGVMTNEKLFF.

This clonotype was recorded a few times. The chain carries TRBV24-1 and TRBJ2-1; 10 nucleotides align to TRBD2. V lost 10 bases and J lost 8; bases outside the gene matches: 13. Germline lookup yields CDR1 KGHDR and CDR2 SFDVKD. The CDR3 spans 15 residues. The CDR3 DNA is TGTGCCACTTCACGCTCCAGCGGGAGGGGCTATGAGCAGTTCTTC. This translates into CATSRSSGRGYEQFF.

The chain couples TRBV5-1 to TRBJ1-1, with D maybe TRBD1 (5 bases). The ends were cut back, 7 bases at V and 1 base at J, with 14 bases in the middle. Per germline, CDR1 SGHRS and CDR2 YFSETQ. The CDR3 covers 14 residues. The CDR3 DNA is TGCGCCAGCCTAGAGGGGTCTACGAACACTGAAGCTTTCTTT. Its protein is CASLEGSTNTEAFF.

The genes are TRBV28 and TRBJ1-2, with 8 nucleotides matching TRBD1. CDR1 and CDR2 (germline): MDHEN, SYDVKM. The trim removed 2 bases at V and 7 bases at J, leaving 9 bases unmatched. The CDR3 sequence is 15 residues long. CDR3 sequence reads: CASSLTQGAVSGYTF. The CDR3 coding sequence is TGTGCCAGCAGTTTAACCCAGGGGGCAGTTTCTGGCTACACCTTC.

This clonotype has ten or more counts. This chain connects TRBV28 to TRBJ1-2; 10 nucleotides match TRBD1. With V trimmed by 9 bases and J by 7 bases, 14 bases remained unmatched. This CDR3 contains 15 residues. In germline, CDR1 is MDHEN, CDR2 SYDVKM. This chain's CDR3 is CASIAGTGEYIGYTF. In DNA, the CDR3 is TGTGCCAGTATTGCTGGGACAGGGGAATATATTGGCTACACCTTC.

This clonotype was counted at least ten times. This chain connects TRBV11-2 to TRBJ2-2, with D possibly matching TRBD1 (5 bases). Deletions cut 0 bases from V and 6 bases from J, with 8 bases between. The CDR3 extends over 14 amino acids. Germline V gene data show CDR1 as SGHAT and CDR2 as FQNNGV. CDR3 residues: CASSLDQGAGELFF. The CDR3 DNA reads TGTGCCAGCAGCTTAGATCAAGGGGCCGGGGAGCTGTTTTTT.

This clonotype was found many times. The chain carries TRBV13 and TRBJ1-2; D is uncertain. Germline V gene data show CDR1 as PRHDT and CDR2 as FYEKMQ (reference sequence). V was cut by 3 bases and J by 6 bases, with 11 bases left in between. The CDR3 runs to 13 residues. The CDR3 nucleotides read TGTGCCAGCAGCTTGGGCAGACGGGATGGCTACACCTTC. Its translation: CASSLGRRDGYTF.

Here the CDR3 DNA reads TGTGCCAGCAGTGAACAGGGGGCTTCTGAGCAGTACTTC. Translating gives CASSEQGASEQYF. The chain combines TRBV2 with TRBJ2-7; TRBD1 agrees at 8 bases. The CDR3 consists of 13 residues. CDR1 is SNHLY and CDR2 is FYNNEI in the germline V gene. V trimming: 2 bases; J trimming: 7 bases; junction bases outside the gene matches: 4.

This clonotype was picked up many times. The chain combines TRBV19 with TRBJ1-1; D is undetermined. This CDR3 is built from 14 residues. Trimming shortened V by 6 bases and J by 4 bases, and 15 bases separated the two germline ends. CDR1 and CDR2 from the germline V gene are LNHDA and SQIVND (reference sequence). The CDR3 loop reads CASRDWELVTEAFF. CDR3 DNA sequence: TGTGCCAGTAGAGACTGGGAGTTGGTCACTGAAGCTTTCTTT.

V usage is TRBV2 and J usage is TRBJ2-5; D remains unclear. Trimming removed 6 bases from V and 4 bases from J, with 15 bases in between. The CDR3 extends over 14 amino acids. Looked up from germline, CDR1 is SNHLY and CDR2 is FYNNEI. For the CDR3, the DNA is TGTGCCAGCAGCCCCCCCCGACCGGTAGAGACCCAGTACTTC. It specifies CASSPPRPVETQYF.